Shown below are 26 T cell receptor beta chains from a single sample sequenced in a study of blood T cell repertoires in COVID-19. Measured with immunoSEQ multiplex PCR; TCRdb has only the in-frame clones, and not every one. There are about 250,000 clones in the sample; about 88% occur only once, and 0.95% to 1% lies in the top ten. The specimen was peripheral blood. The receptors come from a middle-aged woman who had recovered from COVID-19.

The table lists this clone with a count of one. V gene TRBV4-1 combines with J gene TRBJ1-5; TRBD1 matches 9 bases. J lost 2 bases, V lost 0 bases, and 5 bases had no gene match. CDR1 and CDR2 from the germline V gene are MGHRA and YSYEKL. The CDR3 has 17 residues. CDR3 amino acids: CASSQEMGDRGNQPQHF. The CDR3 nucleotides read TGCGCCAGCAGCCAAGAGATGGGGGACAGGGGCAATCAGCCCCAGCATTTT.

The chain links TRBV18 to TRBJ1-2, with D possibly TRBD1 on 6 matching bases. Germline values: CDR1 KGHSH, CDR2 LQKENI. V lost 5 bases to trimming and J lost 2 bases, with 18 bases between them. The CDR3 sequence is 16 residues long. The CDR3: CASSSTTGPTNYGYTF. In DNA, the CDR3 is TGTGCCAGCTCATCAACGACAGGCCCAACGAACTATGGCTACACCTTC.

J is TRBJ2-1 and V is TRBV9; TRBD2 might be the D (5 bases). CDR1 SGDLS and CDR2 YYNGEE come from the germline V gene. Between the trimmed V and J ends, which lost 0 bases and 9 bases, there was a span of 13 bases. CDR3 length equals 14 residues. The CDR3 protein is CASSVGASSGEQFF. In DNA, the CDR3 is TGTGCCAGCAGCGTAGGGGCTAGCTCCGGTGAGCAGTTCTTC.

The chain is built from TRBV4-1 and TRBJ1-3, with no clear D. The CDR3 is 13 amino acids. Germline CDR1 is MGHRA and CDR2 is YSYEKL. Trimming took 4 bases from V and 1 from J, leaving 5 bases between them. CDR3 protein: CASSPTSGNTIYF. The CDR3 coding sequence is TGCGCCAGCAGCCCGACATCTGGAAACACCATATATTTT.

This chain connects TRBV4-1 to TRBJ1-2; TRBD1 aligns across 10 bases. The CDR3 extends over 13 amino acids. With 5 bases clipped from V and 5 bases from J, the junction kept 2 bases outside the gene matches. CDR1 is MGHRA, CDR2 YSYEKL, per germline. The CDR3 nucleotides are TGCGCCAGCAGCATGGGACAGGGGTATGGCTACACCTTC. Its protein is CASSMGQGYGYTF.

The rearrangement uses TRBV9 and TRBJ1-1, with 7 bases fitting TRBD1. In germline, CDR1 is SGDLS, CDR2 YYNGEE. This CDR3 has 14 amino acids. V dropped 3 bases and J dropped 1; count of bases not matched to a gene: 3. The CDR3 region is CASSGQGRNTEAFF. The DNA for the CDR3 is TGTGCCAGCAGCGGACAGGGCCGGAACACTGAAGCTTTCTTT.

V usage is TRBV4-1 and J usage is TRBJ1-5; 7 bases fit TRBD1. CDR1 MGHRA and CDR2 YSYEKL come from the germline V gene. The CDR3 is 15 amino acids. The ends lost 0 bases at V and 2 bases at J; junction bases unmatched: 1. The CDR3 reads CASSQDGQGNQPQHF. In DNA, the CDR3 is TGCGCCAGCAGCCAAGATGGACAGGGCAATCAGCCCCAGCATTTT.

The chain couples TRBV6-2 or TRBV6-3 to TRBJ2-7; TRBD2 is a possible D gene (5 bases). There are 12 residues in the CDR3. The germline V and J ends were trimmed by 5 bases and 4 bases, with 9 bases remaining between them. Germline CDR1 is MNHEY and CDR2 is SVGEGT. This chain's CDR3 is CASSRTSYEQYV. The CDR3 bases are TGTGCCAGCAGTCGGACTTCATACGAGCAGTACGTC.

CDR3 region: CAWSRASGMLDTQYF. For the CDR3, the DNA is TGTGCCTGGAGTCGGGCTAGCGGGATGTTAGATACGCAGTATTTT. This sequence joins TRBV30 and TRBJ2-3, with 9 bases that match TRBD2. Germline V gene data show CDR1 as GTSNPN and CDR2 as SVGIG (reference sequence). This CDR3 region has 15 residues. V lost 2 bases to trimming and J lost 5 bases; unmatched junction nucleotides: 8.

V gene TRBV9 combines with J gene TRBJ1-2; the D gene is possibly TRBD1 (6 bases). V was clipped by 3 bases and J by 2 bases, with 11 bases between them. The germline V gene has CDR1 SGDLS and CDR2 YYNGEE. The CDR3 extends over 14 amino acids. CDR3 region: CASSATGGNYGYTF. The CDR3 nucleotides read TGTGCCAGCAGCGCCACGGGGGGCAACTATGGCTACACCTTC.

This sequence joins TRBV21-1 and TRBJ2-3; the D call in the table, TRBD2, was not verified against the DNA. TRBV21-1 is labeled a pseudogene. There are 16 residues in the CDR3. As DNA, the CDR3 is TGTGCCAGCAGCAAAGATGAGCGGGAGGCACCAGATACGCAGTATTTT. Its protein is CASSKDEREAPDTQYF.

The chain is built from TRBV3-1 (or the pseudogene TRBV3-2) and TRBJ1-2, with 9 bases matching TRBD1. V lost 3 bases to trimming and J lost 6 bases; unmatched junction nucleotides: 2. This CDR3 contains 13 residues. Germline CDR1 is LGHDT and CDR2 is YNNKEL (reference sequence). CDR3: CASSQGTGNGYTF. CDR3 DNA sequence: TGTGCCAGCAGCCAGGGGACAGGGAATGGCTACACCTTC.

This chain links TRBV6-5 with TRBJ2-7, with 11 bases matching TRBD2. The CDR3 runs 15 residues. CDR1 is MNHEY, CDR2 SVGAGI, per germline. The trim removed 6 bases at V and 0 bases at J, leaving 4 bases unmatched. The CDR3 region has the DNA TGTGCCAGCAGCCAGACTAGCGGGATCTCCTACGAGCAGTACGTC. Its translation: CASSQTSGISYEQYV.

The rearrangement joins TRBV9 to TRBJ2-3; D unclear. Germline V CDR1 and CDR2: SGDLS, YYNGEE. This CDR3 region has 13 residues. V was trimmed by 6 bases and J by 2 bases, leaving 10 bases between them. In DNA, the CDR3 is TGTGCCAGCACCCCCGGGTCCACAGATACGCAGTATTTT. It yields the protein CASTPGSTDTQYF.

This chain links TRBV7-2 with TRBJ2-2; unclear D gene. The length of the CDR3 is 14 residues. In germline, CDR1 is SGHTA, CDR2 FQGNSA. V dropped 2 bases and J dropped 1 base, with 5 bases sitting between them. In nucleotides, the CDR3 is TGTGCCAGCAGCTTACTCCGGAACACCGGGGAGCTGTTTTTT. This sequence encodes CASSLLRNTGELFF.

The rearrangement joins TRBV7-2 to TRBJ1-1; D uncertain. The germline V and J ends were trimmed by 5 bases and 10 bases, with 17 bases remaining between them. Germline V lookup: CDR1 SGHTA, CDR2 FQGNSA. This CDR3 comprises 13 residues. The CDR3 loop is CASSPLRSRGAFF. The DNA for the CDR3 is TGTGCCAGCAGCCCCTTAAGGTCCAGAGGAGCTTTCTTT.

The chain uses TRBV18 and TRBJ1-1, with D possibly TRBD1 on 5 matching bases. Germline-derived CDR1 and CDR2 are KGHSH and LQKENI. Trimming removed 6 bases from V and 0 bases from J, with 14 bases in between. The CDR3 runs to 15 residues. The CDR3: CASSRGSDMNTEAFF. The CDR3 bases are TGTGCCAGCTCCCGGGGGTCCGACATGAACACTGAAGCTTTCTTT.

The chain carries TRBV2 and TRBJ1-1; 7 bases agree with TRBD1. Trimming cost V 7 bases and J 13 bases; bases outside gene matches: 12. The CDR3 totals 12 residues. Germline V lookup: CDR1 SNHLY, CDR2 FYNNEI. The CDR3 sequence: CASIQGGGRGFF. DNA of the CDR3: TGTGCCAGCATCCAAGGGGGCGGTCGCGGTTTCTTT. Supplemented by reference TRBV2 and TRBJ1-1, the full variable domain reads EPEVTQTPSHQVTQMGQEVILRCVPISNHLYFYWYRQILGQKVEFLVSFYNNEISEKSEIFDDQFSVERPDGSNFTLKIRSTKLEDSAMYFCASIQGGGRGFFGQGTRLTVV.

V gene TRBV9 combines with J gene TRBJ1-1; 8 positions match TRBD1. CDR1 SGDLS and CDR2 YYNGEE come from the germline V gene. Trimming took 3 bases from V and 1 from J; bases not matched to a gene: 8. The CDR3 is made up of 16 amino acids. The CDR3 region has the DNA TGTGCCAGCAGCGAGGGGGGACAGGTGGGGAACACTGAAGCTTTCTTT. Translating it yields CASSEGGQVGNTEAFF.

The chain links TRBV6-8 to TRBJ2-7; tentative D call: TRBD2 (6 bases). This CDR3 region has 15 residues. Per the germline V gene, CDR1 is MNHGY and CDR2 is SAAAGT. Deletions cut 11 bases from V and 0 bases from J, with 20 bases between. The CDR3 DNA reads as TGTGCCCGGGTAGGGCGGGATCCCCTCTCCTACGAGCAGTACTTC. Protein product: CARVGRDPLSYEQYF.

Here the CDR3 reads CASSPPQLAGAYNEQFF. The CDR3 DNA is TGTGCCAGCTCACCACCCCAACTAGCGGGAGCCTACAATGAGCAGTTCTTC. V and J are TRBV18 and TRBJ2-1; 11 positions match TRBD2. CDR1 KGHSH and CDR2 LQKENI come from the germline V gene. The V gene end was trimmed by 0 bases and the J gene end by 2 bases; junction bases not matched to a gene: 3. This CDR3 is built from 17 residues.

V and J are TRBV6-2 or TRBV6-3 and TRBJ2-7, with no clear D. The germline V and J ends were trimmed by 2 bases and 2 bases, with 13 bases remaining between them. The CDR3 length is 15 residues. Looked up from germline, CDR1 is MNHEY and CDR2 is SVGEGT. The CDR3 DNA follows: TGTGCCAGCAGTTACGGGCCCAACCGGCCCTACGAGCAGTACTTC. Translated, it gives CASSYGPNRPYEQYF.

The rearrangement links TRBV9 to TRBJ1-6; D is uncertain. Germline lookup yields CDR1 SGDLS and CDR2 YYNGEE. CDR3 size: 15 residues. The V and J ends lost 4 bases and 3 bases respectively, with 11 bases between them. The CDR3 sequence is CASSRESLYNSPLHF. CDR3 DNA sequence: TGTGCCAGCAGCAGGGAGAGCCTCTATAATTCACCCCTCCACTTT. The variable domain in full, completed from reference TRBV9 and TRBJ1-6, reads DSGVTQTPKHLITATGQRVTLRCSPRSGDLSVYWYQQSLDQGLQFLIQYYNGEERAKGNILERFSAQQFPDLHSELNLSSLELGDSALYFCASSRESLYNSPLHFGNGTRLTVT.

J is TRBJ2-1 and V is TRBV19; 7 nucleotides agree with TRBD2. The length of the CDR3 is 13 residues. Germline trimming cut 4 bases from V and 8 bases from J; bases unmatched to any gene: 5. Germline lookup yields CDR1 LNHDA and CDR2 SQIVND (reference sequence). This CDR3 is CASSTRRGDEQFF. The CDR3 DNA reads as TGTGCCAGTAGTACCAGACGGGGGGATGAGCAGTTCTTC.

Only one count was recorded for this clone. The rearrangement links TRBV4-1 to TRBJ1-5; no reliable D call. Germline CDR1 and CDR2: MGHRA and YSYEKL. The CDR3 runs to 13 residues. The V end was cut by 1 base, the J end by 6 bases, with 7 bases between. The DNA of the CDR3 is TGCGCCAGCAGCCAAGTTTGGAGTCAGCCCCAGCATTTT. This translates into CASSQVWSQPQHF.

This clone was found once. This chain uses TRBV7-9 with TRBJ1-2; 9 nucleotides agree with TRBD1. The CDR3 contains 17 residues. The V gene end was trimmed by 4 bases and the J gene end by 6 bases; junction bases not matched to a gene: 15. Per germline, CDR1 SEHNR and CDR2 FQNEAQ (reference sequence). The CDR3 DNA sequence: TGTGCCAGCAGCTCCCCCCCGCGTACAGGGGGCCTAGATGGCTACACCTTC. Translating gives CASSSPPRTGGLDGYTF.